The 2 T cell receptor beta chains reported below all come from one sample, sequenced in a study of T-cell reconstitution after alpha-beta-depleted transplantation in children. Unique molecular identifiers were incorporated when the TCRbeta library was constructed. From the PCR reads, TCRdb called clonotypes with MiXCR, one entry per CDR3 protein. Counted here are 700,000 to 950,000 distinct CDR3 sequences, roughly 15% occurring once; the ten biggest clones make up around 5.3%. Sample: PBMCs, mostly from graft donor cells, taken 360 days after TCRalphabeta/CD19-depleted stem cell transplant. The receptor set was obtained from a male patient between 10 and 17 years old who had a stem cell transplant for acute lymphoblastic leukemia, so the T cells may come from the graft donor.

Only a few counts were recorded for this clonotype. This sequence joins TRBV7-3 and TRBJ2-3; TRBD1 matches at 9 bases. Germline V gene sequence: CDR1 SGHTA, CDR2 FQGTGA. The CDR3 is made up of 15 amino acids. Losses at the gene ends were 6 bases for V and 6 bases for J; bases not matched to a gene: 10. CDR3 region: CASRSYRDREDTQYF. In nucleotides, the CDR3 is TGTGCCAGCAGATCCTACCGGGACAGGGAGGATACGCAGTATTTT.

This clonotype was seen only a few times. V gene TRBV11-1 combines with J gene TRBJ2-1, with 7 bases aligning to TRBD2. V was clipped by 2 bases and J by 12 bases; unmatched bases: 22. Per germline, CDR1 SGHAT and CDR2 FQDESV (reference sequence). The CDR3 loop spans 18 amino acids. The CDR3 protein is CASSLKVALAGPGGGQFF. The CDR3 DNA is TGTGCCAGCAGCTTAAAAGTGGCTTTAGCGGGCCCGGGGGGTGGGCAGTTCTTC.